This T cell receptor beta chain came from a study of metastatic and nonmetastatic thyroid tumors. Broader study findings: Reported TCR beta diversity, measured in blood and tumor, was significantly higher for malignant thyroid tumors than for benign nodules.

This clone was found many times. As yet, its antigen is unknown. Thyroid surgery had not been preceded by any treatment in any patient. TCRdb re-called the PCR reads through MiXCR. The sample includes approximately 84,000 clones, 15% of them seen just once. V shed 3 bases and J shed 8 bases, with 11 bases lying between them. The CDR3 is made up of 12 amino acids. CDR1 and CDR2 (germline): MDHEN, SYDVKM. This TCR was recovered from a female donor with papillary thyroid cancer or a benign thyroid nodule (not recorded which). Some clones in this sample may be carry-over from other donors' samples. This sequence joins TRBV28 and TRBJ2-7, with a tentative D call TRBD2 (5 bases). Specimen: blood. Here the CDR3 reads CASSFRRRKQYF. CDR3 coding DNA: TGTGCCAGCAGTTTCAGGAGGCGCAAGCAGTACTTC. The variable domain in full, with the rest retrieved from reference TRBV28 and TRBJ2-7, is DVKVTQSSRYLVKRTGEKVFLECVQDMDHENMFWYRQDPGLGLRLIYFSYDVKMKEKGDIPEGYSVSREKKERFSLILESASTNQTSMYLCASSFRRRKQYFGPGTRLTVT.